What follows are 32 T cell receptor beta chains derived from one specimen sequenced in a study of T cells in Graves' hyperthyroidism and ophthalmopathy. Regions amplified from RNA transcripts were the TCR beta CDR3 regions. During a first-round RT-PCR of the TCR CDR3, the HTBI primer set was used. TCRdb called the multiplex PCR reads again in MiXCR, with one record for every CDR3 protein. The table shows fewer than 600,000 distinct CDR3 sequences, with about 15% occurring only once. Sequencing used blood. Receptors originate from a woman between 40 and 50 years old with Graves' hyperthyroidism.

This clonotype was observed a few times. A read error is possible here, since a much larger clone lies one base away. The chain is built from TRBV7-2 and TRBJ2-7; 13 bases agree with TRBD2. The CDR3 spans 16 residues. Trimming removed 1 base from V and 7 bases from J; junction bases left unmatched: 7. The V gene's germline CDR1 is SGHTA and CDR2 FQGNSA. Here the CDR3 DNA reads TGTGCCAGCAGCTTAGGACTAGCGGGAGGATCTGAGGAGCAGTACTTC. Protein: CASSLGLAGGSEEQYF.

The V and J genes are TRBV19 and TRBJ2-6; D remains ambiguous. In germline, CDR1 is LNHDA, CDR2 SQIVND (reference sequence). This CDR3 is 13 amino acids long. V was pared by 3 bases and J by 1 base, with 1 base between. CDR3 DNA: TGTGCCAGTAGTATGTCTGGGGCCAACGTCCTGACTTTC. Protein: CASSMSGANVLTF.

About this clonotype itself: A junction boundary mismatches the germline segment, possibly from a read error. J is TRBJ1-4 and V is TRBV7-2; no firm D call. Looked up from germline, CDR1 is SGHTA and CDR2 is FQGNSA. There are 14 residues in the CDR3. This CDR3 is CASNLGLGNEKLFF. In DNA form, the CDR3 reads TGTGCCAGCAACTTAGGGCTGGGGAATGAAAAACTGTTTTTT.

This clonotype was counted only a few times. The rearrangement joins TRBV12-3 or TRBV12-4 to TRBJ2-3, with 9 positions matching TRBD1. There are 13 residues in the CDR3. The J segment lost 4 bases and the V segment lost 7 bases, leaving 3 bases of the junction unmatched. This CDR3 reads CASNRGQADTQYF. Written as DNA, the CDR3 is TGTGCCAGCAACAGGGGGCAGGCAGATACGCAGTATTTT.

The V and J genes are TRBV5-1 and TRBJ1-3, with D possibly being TRBD1 (5 bases). The length of the CDR3 is 15 residues. V was cut by 5 bases and J by 4 bases, with 16 bases left in between. The germline gives CDR1 SGHRS, CDR2 YFSETQ. CDR3 residues: CASSPFSGAGNTIYF. In nucleotides, the CDR3 is TGCGCCAGCAGTCCCTTCTCCGGGGCCGGAAACACCATATATTTT.

A few counts support this clonotype. The chain has TRBV7-3 and TRBJ1-1, with D unresolved. V was trimmed by 2 bases and J by 2 bases, leaving 12 bases between them. The CDR3 totals 15 residues. The V gene's germline CDR1 is SGHTA and CDR2 FQGTGA. CDR3 sequence: CASSLAPGSNTEAFF. In DNA, the CDR3 is TGTGCCAGCAGCTTAGCTCCTGGCAGCAACACTGAAGCTTTCTTT. Combining the CDR3 with reference TRBV7-3 and TRBJ1-1 gives the whole variable domain GAGVSQTPSNKVTEKGKYVELRCDPISGHTALYWYRQSLGQGPEFLIYFQGTGAADDSGLPNDRFFAVRPEGSVSTLKIQRTERGDSAVYLCASSLAPGSNTEAFFGQGTRLTVV.

V usage is TRBV4-1 and J usage is TRBJ2-2; 9 bases line up with TRBD2. J lost 3 bases, V lost 4 bases, and 12 bases had no gene match. Germline V gene lookup returns CDR1 MGHRA and CDR2 YSYEKL. The length of the CDR3 is 18 residues. Written as DNA, the CDR3 is TGCGCCAGCAGCCCCTCGGGGCGGGAGGGCCGGGACACCGGGGAGCTGTTTTTT. This encodes CASSPSGREGRDTGELFF.

This clonotype was seen only a few times. This chain links TRBV10-2 with TRBJ2-3; TRBD2 matches 9 bases. The germline CDR1 and CDR2 sequences are WSHSY and SAAADI. Germline trimming cut 7 bases from V and 1 base from J; bases unmatched to any gene: 3. CDR3 length: 14 residues. The CDR3 region is CASTSSGGTDTQYF. The DNA for the CDR3 is TGCGCCAGCACCTCTAGCGGGGGCACAGATACGCAGTATTTT.

This clonotype appeared many times. The rearrangement joins TRBV7-2 to TRBJ2-1; D gene ambiguous. V was clipped by 5 bases and J by 7 bases, with 12 bases between them. CDR1 SGHTA and CDR2 FQGNSA come from the germline V gene. CDR3 length: 13 amino acids. This chain's CDR3 is CASSRIYGNEQFF. DNA for the CDR3: TGTGCCAGCAGCCGCATTTACGGAAATGAGCAGTTCTTC.

This clonotype was counted only a few times. The junction differs from germline at one of its ends, possibly a read error. The rearrangement links TRBV5-6 to TRBJ2-3; the D gene is possibly TRBD1 (6 bases). Germline values: CDR1 SGHDT, CDR2 YYEEEE. CDR3 size: 13 residues. This CDR3 is CVSSTGTMDTQYF. DNA of the CDR3: TGTGTCAGCAGCACCGGGACAATGGATACGCAGTATTTT.

This clonotype was picked up many times. The CDR3 reads CASSFLQNSPLHF. In nucleotides, the CDR3 is TGTGCCAGCAGTTTCCTACAGAATTCACCCCTCCACTTT. The chain is built from TRBV27 and TRBJ1-6; D uncertain. The germline V gene has CDR1 MNHEY and CDR2 SMNVEV (reference sequence). The CDR3 has 13 residues. Trimming cost V 3 bases and J 7 bases, with 7 bases left between them.

Points on this clonotype: This may stem from a read error, because a much larger clone lies one nucleotide away. The chain combines TRBV5-1 with TRBJ1-3; D possibly corresponds to TRBD1 (6 bases). The CDR3 contains 15 residues. The germline CDR1 and CDR2 sequences are SGHRS and YFSETQ. V dropped 2 bases and J dropped 0 bases, with 9 bases sitting between them. As DNA, the CDR3 is TGCGCCAGCAGCTTCCAGGGGTACTCTGGAAACACCATATATTTT. Translated, it gives CASSFQGYSGNTIYF.

This clonotype was detected ten times or more. V usage is TRBV7-2 and J usage is TRBJ1-5; 8 bases match TRBD1. Germline CDR1 reads SGHTA; CDR2 reads FQGNSA. This CDR3 comprises 15 residues. With 6 bases clipped from V and 1 base from J, the junction kept 5 bases outside the gene matches. CDR3 region: CASRARQGSNQPQHF. DNA for the CDR3: TGTGCCAGCAGAGCCAGACAGGGGAGCAATCAGCCCCAGCATTTT.

The chain links TRBV28 to TRBJ1-2; no firm D call. Trimming left V 6 bases short and J 6 bases short, with 5 bases between. This CDR3 comprises 10 residues. Germline lookup yields CDR1 MDHEN and CDR2 SYDVKM. CDR3: CASSPHGYTF. CDR3 nucleotides: TGTGCCAGCAGCCCCCATGGCTACACCTTC.

This clonotype was counted a few times. This sequence joins TRBV6-1 and TRBJ2-7, with D hard to call. V was cut by 5 bases and J by 3 bases, with 11 bases left in between. In germline, CDR1 is MNHNS, CDR2 SASEGT. CDR3 length: 13 residues. CDR3 sequence: CASSIKRDYEQYF. As DNA, the CDR3 is TGTGCCAGCAGTATAAAAAGGGACTACGAGCAGTACTTC.

This clonotype was recorded at least ten times. The chain joins TRBV9 to TRBJ2-3; D possibly corresponds to TRBD2 (6 bases). The CDR3 is 17 amino acids. Germline V gene data show CDR1 as SGDLS and CDR2 as YYNGEE. The germline V and J ends were trimmed by 0 bases and 0 bases, with 14 bases remaining between them. The CDR3 loop reads CASSVVAGGTSTDTQYF. The CDR3 nucleotides read TGTGCCAGCAGCGTAGTGGCTGGGGGGACTAGCACAGATACGCAGTATTTT.

The chain's CDR3 is CASSEMGLAGSIYNEQFF. CDR3 in DNA: TGTGCCAGCAGTGAAATGGGACTAGCGGGAAGCATCTACAATGAGCAGTTCTTC. This sequence joins TRBV2 and TRBJ2-1, with 13 bases identical to TRBD2. The CDR3 is 18 residues long. The J segment lost 3 bases and the V segment lost 2 bases, leaving 7 bases of the junction unmatched. Germline assignment: CDR1 SNHLY and CDR2 FYNNEI.

The table lists this clonotype with many counts. The chain carries TRBV3-1 and TRBJ2-1; TRBD2 matches 8 bases. Per the germline V gene, CDR1 is LGHDT and CDR2 is YNNKEL (reference sequence). This CDR3 has 16 amino acids. V lost 4 bases to trimming and J lost 7 bases; unmatched junction nucleotides: 12. The CDR3 loop reads CASSPSASGSGNEQFF. CDR3 coding DNA: TGTGCCAGCAGCCCTTCGGCAAGCGGGAGCGGGAATGAGCAGTTCTTC.

This clonotype was seen a few times. V gene TRBV11-2 combines with J gene TRBJ1-2, with D possibly matching TRBD1 (5 bases). Trimming shortened V by 1 base and J by 6 bases, and 15 bases separated the two germline ends. Germline V gene lookup returns CDR1 SGHAT and CDR2 FQNNGV. The CDR3 totals 15 residues. The CDR3 reads CASSLVRGGADGYTF. The CDR3 region has the DNA TGTGCCAGCAGCTTAGTCCGCGGCGGGGCAGATGGCTACACCTTC.

In its sample, this clonotype was seen many times. CDR3 bases: TGTGCCAGCAGTGTTAGTGGTGGCTACACCTTC. It codes for CASSVSGGYTF. The V and J genes are TRBV2 and TRBJ1-2; D gene uncertain. This CDR3 region has 11 residues. V dropped 4 bases and J dropped 7 bases, with 7 bases sitting between them. Germline CDR1 SNHLY, CDR2 FYNNEI.

This clonotype was detected many times. The V and J genes are TRBV7-2 and TRBJ1-4; D not certain. Germline V gene data show CDR1 as SGHTA and CDR2 as FQGNSA. Trimming removed 1 base from V and 8 bases from J, with 11 bases in between. The CDR3 length is 14 residues. This chain's CDR3 is CASSLGTSREKLFF. CDR3 in DNA: TGTGCCAGCAGCTTAGGGACCTCTCGGGAAAAACTGTTTTTT.

The gene calls are TRBV5-6 and TRBJ1-1, with D possibly being TRBD1 (5 bases). Germline V gives CDR1 SGHDT, CDR2 YYEEEE. This CDR3 spans 13 amino acids. V lost 3 bases to trimming and J lost 6 bases, with 12 bases between them. CDR3 DNA sequence: TGTGCCAGCAGCTCCGGGGGGGTCTCTGAAGCTTTCTTT. It is translated as CASSSGGVSEAFF.

This clonotype was detected only a few times. A much larger clone is a single base away; this may be a read error. This CDR3 fails to terminate in the conserved phenylalanine or tryptophan, so it likely reflects a read error. The gene calls are TRBV6-1 and TRBJ1-5; D is undetermined. The CDR3 length is 16 residues. Trimming pared 7 bases from V and 5 bases from J, leaving 21 bases between. CDR1 is MNHNS and CDR2 is SASEGT in the germline V gene. The CDR3 loop is CASTLRPETPDQPQHS. CDR3 nucleotide sequence: TGTGCCAGCACCCTACGGCCGGAGACTCCTGATCAGCCCCAGCATTCT.

This clonotype was counted ten times or more. The chain has TRBV28 and TRBJ2-7; D is ambiguous. Trimming removed 7 bases at V and 3 bases at J, with 19 bases between. CDR1 is MDHEN and CDR2 is SYDVKM in the germline V gene. This CDR3 region has 15 residues. The CDR3 nucleotides read TGTGCCAGCACCCCCCACTCTGTTGGCAACTACGAGCAGTACTTC. As protein: CASTPHSVGNYEQYF. The full variable domain, with the rest looked up from reference TRBV28 and TRBJ2-7, is DVKVTQSSRYLVKRTGEKVFLECVQDMDHENMFWYRQDPGLGLRLIYFSYDVKMKEKGDIPEGYSVSREKKERFSLILESASTNQTSMYLCASTPHSVGNYEQYFGPGTRLTVT.

At least ten counts were recorded for this clonotype. The chain links TRBV28 to TRBJ2-5, with 8 bases fitting TRBD1. The V segment lost 6 bases and the J segment 2 bases; nucleotides outside the gene matches: 11. CDR3 size: 16 residues. The V gene's germline CDR1 is MDHEN and CDR2 SYDVKM. CDR3 loop: CASSLRDRIIQETQYF. The CDR3 DNA follows: TGTGCCAGCAGCCTCCGGGACAGGATAATACAAGAGACCCAGTACTTC. Supplemented by reference TRBV28 and TRBJ2-5, the full variable domain reads DVKVTQSSRYLVKRTGEKVFLECVQDMDHENMFWYRQDPGLGLRLIYFSYDVKMKEKGDIPEGYSVSREKKERFSLILESASTNQTSMYLCASSLRDRIIQETQYFGPGTRLLVL.

In its sample, this clonotype was seen many times. This chain connects TRBV20-1 to TRBJ2-3; TRBD1 is a possible D gene (5 bases). CDR1 and CDR2 (germline): DFQATT, SNEGSKA (reference sequence). The CDR3 is made up of 14 amino acids. V was trimmed by 5 bases and J by 0 bases, leaving 12 bases between them. The DNA for the CDR3 is TGCAGTGCTCGTACAGGAGACAGCACAGATACGCAGTATTTT. Its protein product is CSARTGDSTDTQYF.

About this clonotype: Because the CDR3 is missing its conserved closing phenylalanine or tryptophan, this is likely a read error. The rearrangement joins TRBV15 to TRBJ2-5; 7 bases are a match to TRBD2. The CDR3 runs 18 residues. CDR1 is LNHNV, CDR2 YYDKDF, per germline (reference sequence). V shed 3 bases, J shed 2 bases, and the junction held 15 bases outside the gene matches. CDR3 coding DNA: TGTGCCACCAGCAGTTTCGACCCCCAGCTAGCGGTTCAAGAGACCCAGTACTCC. It translates to CATSSFDPQLAVQETQYS.

The chain uses TRBV30 and TRBJ1-1; D remains unclear. The V and J ends lost 2 bases and 2 bases respectively, with 12 bases between them. Germline CDR1 GTSNPN, CDR2 SVGIG (reference sequence). This CDR3 is 14 amino acids long. CDR3 coding DNA: TGTGCCTGGAGTCCAGAGGGAGGCAACACTGAAGCTTTCTTT. Translating gives CAWSPEGGNTEAFF.

This clonotype was found many times. The chain is built from TRBV18 and TRBJ2-3; D might be TRBD2 (6 bases). Germline V gene lookup returns CDR1 KGHSH and CDR2 LQKENI. V lost 4 bases, J lost 0 bases, and 11 bases lay in between. The CDR3 is 15 residues long. The CDR3 sequence is CASSRREPSTDTQYF. The DNA for the CDR3 is TGTGCCAGCTCACGCCGGGAGCCTAGCACAGATACGCAGTATTTT.

This clonotype was counted many times. The V and J genes are TRBV12-3 or TRBV12-4 and TRBJ2-2, with D possibly TRBD1 on 6 matching bases. Trimming shortened V by 11 bases and J by 2 bases, and 12 bases separated the two germline ends. CDR3 length equals 13 residues. The CDR3 region has the DNA TGTGCCTATGGCAGGGGAAACACCGGGGAGCTGTTTTTT. Protein: CAYGRGNTGELFF.

The V and J genes are TRBV20-1 and TRBJ2-5; D possibly corresponds to TRBD2 (7 bases). CDR3 length: 12 residues. Trimming stripped 6 bases from V and 7 bases from J, with 15 bases between. Per the germline V gene, CDR1 is DFQATT and CDR2 is SNEGSKA (reference sequence). CDR3 bases: TGCAGTGCAAGGCGCGGGGGCGGGACCCAGTACTTC. This gives the protein CSARRGGGTQYF.

The chain is built from TRBV7-8 and TRBJ2-6; 7 nucleotides line up with TRBD1. Trimming removed 6 bases from V and 0 bases from J; junction bases left unmatched: 11. The CDR3 loop spans 18 amino acids. The germline V gene has CDR1 SGHVS and CDR2 FQNEAQ. CDR3 protein: CASRGASTGSSGANVLTF. Here the CDR3 DNA reads TGTGCCAGCAGAGGTGCCTCGACAGGGAGCTCTGGGGCCAACGTCCTGACTTTC.